This TCR beta chain was identified in a study of shared clonotypes between healthy human individuals. Clones were read by immunoSEQ multiplex PCR, and TCRdb kept only the in-frame ones, dropping some. The sample holds under 600,000 clones, around 77% seen once. Sequencing was done on a sample of PBMCs. The sequence was obtained from a woman aged 40 to 50 in good health. Some clones in this sample may be carry-over from other donors' samples.

CDR3 residues: CAIARGGSGFLTDTQYF. As DNA, the CDR3 is TGTGCCATCGCCCGCGGCGGAAGCGGGTTCCTCACAGATACGCAGTATTTT. V gene TRBV10-3 combines with J gene TRBJ2-3; possible D gene TRBD2, 6 bases. Trimming removed 8 bases at V and 2 bases at J, with 23 bases between. The CDR3 contains 17 residues. Looked up from germline, CDR1 is ENHRY and CDR2 is SYGVKD.